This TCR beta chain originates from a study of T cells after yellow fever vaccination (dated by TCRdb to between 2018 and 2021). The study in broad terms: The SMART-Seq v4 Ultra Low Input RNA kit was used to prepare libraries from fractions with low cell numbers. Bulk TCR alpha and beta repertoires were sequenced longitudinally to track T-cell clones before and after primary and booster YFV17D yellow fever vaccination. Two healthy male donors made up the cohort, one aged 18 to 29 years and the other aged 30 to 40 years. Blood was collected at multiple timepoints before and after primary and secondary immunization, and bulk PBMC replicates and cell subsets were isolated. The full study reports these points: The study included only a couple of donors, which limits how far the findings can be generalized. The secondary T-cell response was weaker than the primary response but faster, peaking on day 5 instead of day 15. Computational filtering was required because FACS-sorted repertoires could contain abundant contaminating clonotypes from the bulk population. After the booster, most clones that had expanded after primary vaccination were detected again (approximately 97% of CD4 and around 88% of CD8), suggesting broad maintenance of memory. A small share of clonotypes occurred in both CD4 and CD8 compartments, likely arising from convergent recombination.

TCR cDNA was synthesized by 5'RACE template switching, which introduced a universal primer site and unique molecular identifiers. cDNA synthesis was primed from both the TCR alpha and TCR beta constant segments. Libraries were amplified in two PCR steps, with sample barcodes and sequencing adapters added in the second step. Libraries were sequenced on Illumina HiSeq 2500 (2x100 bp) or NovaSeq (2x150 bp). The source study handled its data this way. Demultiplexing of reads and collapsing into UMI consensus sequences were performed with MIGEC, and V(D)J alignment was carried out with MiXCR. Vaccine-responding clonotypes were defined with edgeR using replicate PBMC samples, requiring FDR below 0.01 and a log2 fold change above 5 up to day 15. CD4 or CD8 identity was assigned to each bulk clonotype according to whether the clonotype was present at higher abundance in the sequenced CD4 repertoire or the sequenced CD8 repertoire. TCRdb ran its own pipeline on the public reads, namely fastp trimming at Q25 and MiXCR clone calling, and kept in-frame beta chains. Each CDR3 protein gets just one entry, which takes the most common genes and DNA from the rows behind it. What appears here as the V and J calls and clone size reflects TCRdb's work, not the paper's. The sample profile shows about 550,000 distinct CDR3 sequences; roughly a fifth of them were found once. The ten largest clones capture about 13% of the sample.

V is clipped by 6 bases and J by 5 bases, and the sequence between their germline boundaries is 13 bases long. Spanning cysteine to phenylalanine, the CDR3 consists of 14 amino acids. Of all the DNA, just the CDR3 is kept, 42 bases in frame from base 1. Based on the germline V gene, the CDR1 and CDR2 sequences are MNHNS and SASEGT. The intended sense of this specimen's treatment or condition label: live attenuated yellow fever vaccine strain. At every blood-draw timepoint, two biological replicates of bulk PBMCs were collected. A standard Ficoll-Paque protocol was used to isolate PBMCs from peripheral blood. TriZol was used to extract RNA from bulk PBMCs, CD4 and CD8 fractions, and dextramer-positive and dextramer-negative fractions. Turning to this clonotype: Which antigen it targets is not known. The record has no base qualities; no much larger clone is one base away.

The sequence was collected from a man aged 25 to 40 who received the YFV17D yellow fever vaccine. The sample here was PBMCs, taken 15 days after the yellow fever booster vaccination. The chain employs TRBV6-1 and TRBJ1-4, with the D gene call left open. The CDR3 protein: CASRGVQRNEKLFF. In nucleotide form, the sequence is TGTGCCAGCAGGGGAGTGCAGAGAAATGAAAAACTGTTTTTT.